This T cell receptor beta chain originates from a study of blood T cells in healthy people across ages. Overall study findings and caveats: Naive T cell percentage and TCR beta diversity correlated strongly. Unknown donor CMV status possibly confounded expanded clonotype changes.

The authors drew 7.5 to 10 milliliters of peripheral blood from each donor. Through a sample-barcoded 5' primer and a J-beta primer mix, a second PCR was run for roughly 6 to 12 cycles. From the 5' RACE reads, TCRdb called clonotypes with MiXCR, one entry per CDR3 protein. The top ten clones hold approximately 4% of a sample with some 800,000 distinct CDR3 sequences, around 25% of them seen once. The CDR3 is 15 amino acids. Looked up from germline, CDR1 is DFQATT and CDR2 is SNEGSKA (reference sequence). After removal of 2 bases from V and 2 bases from J, the junction contained 3 bases not matched to a gene. For this clonotype: What it binds is not known.

These data were likewise used in another study, on T cells of mothers and their children. This second study says: Per child, around 3 million TCR beta CDR3 reads were obtained, against over 8.5 million per mother.

The source material was blood. The V and J genes are TRBV20-1 and TRBJ2-5, with TRBD2 matching over 12 bases. The receptor's source is a boy younger than 18 in good health. The CDR3 sequence: CSARSGTSGQETQYF. CDR3 DNA: TGCAGTGCTAGAAGTGGGACTAGCGGGCAAGAGACCCAGTACTTC.